Presented here are 6 T cell receptor beta chains from one specimen sequenced in a study of identical twins. One entry per CDR3 protein results from TCRdb running MiXCR on the 5' RACE reads. The table lists roughly 230,000 distinct CDR3 sequences, 6.5% to 9.5% of them singletons, with less than 4% in the top ten. Separately, the same data were catalogued under a study of yellow fever vaccine responses in identical twins.

Input material: CD8+ T cells sorted from blood. The receptor set was obtained from a woman between 18 and 29 years old in good health.

The chain couples TRBV21-1 to TRBJ2-7; the table's D call TRBD1 went unverified against the DNA. TRBV21-1 is an annotated pseudogene. The CDR3 is 15 residues long. The CDR3, as DNA: TGTGCCAGCAGACTCCCGGGACAGAGCTCCTACGAGCAGTACTTC. Its translation is CASRLPGQSSYEQYF.

This clonotype was seen a few times. The chain links TRBV7-9 to TRBJ2-7, with TRBD1 matching over 8 bases. The CDR3 loop spans 12 amino acids. The V segment lost 6 bases and the J segment 4 bases; nucleotides outside the gene matches: 2. Per germline, CDR1 SEHNR and CDR2 FQNEAQ (reference sequence). The DNA of the CDR3 is TGTGCCAGCAGGGGGGACAGGTACGAGCAGTACTTC. Translation: CASRGDRYEQYF.

The rearrangement joins TRBV2 to TRBJ2-5, with TRBD2 identical over 10 bases. The germline gives CDR1 SNHLY, CDR2 FYNNEI. CDR3 size: 17 residues. Trimming at V came to 3 bases and at J to 0 bases, leaving 7 bases not matched to a gene. The CDR3 nucleotides are TGTGCCAGCAGTGAGCTAGCGGGGGACGCGTACCAAGAGACCCAGTACTTC. Translated, it gives CASSELAGDAYQETQYF.

This clonotype was picked up a small number of times. The genes are TRBV28 and TRBJ2-7, with 7 bases that match TRBD2. CDR1 and CDR2 from the germline V gene are MDHEN and SYDVKM. J was trimmed by 5 bases and V by 0 bases; bases with no gene match: 7. This CDR3 is built from 15 residues. In DNA, the CDR3 is TGTGCCAGCAGTTTATGGCGGGGGAGCTCGGACGAGCAGTACTTC. Residues: CASSLWRGSSDEQYF.

This clonotype has a count of ten or more. The chain combines TRBV9 with TRBJ2-5; maybe TRBD2 (6 bases). The CDR3 sequence is 14 residues long. CDR1 and CDR2 (germline): SGDLS, YYNGEE. Trimming cost V 7 bases and J 5 bases, with 18 bases left between them. This chain's CDR3 is CASGPSAGWETQYF. CDR3 in DNA: TGTGCCAGCGGCCCTTCGGCGGGATGGGAGACCCAGTACTTC. Variable domain in full (rest from reference TRBV9 and TRBJ2-5): DSGVTQTPKHLITATGQRVTLRCSPRSGDLSVYWYQQSLDQGLQFLIQYYNGEERAKGNILERFSAQQFPDLHSELNLSSLELGDSALYFCASGPSAGWETQYFGPGTRLLVL.

The table lists this clonotype with many counts. The chain links TRBV7-9 to TRBJ1-2; 9 nucleotides line up with TRBD1. Germline values: CDR1 SEHNR, CDR2 FQNEAQ (reference sequence). The CDR3 spans 15 residues. V shed 8 bases, J shed 2 bases, and the junction held 9 bases outside the gene matches. CDR3 DNA: TGTGCCAGCGGACCCGGGACAGGGTTAAACTATGGCTACACCTTC. Its protein product is CASGPGTGLNYGYTF.